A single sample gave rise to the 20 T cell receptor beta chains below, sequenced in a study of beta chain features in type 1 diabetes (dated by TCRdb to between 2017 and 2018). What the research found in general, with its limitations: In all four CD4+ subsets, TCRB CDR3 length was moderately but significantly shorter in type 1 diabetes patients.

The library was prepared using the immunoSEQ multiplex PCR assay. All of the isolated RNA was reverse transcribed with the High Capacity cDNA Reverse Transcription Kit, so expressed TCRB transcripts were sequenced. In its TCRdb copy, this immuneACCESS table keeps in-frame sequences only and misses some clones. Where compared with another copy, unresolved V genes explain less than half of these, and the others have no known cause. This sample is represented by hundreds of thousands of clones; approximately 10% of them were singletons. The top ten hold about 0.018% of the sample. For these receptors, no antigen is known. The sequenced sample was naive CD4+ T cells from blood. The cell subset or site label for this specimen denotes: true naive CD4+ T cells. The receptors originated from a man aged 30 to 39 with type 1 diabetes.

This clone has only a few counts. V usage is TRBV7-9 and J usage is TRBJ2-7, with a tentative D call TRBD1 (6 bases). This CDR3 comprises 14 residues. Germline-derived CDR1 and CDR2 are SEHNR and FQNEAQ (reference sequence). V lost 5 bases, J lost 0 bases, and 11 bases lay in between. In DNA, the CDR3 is TGTGCCAGCAGCCACAGGGATAGCTCCTACGAGCAGTACTTC. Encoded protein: CASSHRDSSYEQYF.

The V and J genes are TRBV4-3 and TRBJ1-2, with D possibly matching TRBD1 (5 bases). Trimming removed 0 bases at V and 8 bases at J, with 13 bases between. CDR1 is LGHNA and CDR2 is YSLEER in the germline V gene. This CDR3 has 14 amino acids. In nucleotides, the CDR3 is TGCGCCAGCAGCCAAGAACAGAGGGACTGGGGCTACACCTTC. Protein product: CASSQEQRDWGYTF.

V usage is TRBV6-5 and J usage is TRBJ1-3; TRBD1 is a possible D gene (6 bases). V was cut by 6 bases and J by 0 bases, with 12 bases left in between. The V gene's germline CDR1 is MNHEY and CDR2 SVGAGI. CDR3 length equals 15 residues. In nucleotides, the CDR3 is TGTGCCAGCAGGTCCACAGGGTCCTCTGGAAACACCATATATTTT. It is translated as CASRSTGSSGNTIYF.

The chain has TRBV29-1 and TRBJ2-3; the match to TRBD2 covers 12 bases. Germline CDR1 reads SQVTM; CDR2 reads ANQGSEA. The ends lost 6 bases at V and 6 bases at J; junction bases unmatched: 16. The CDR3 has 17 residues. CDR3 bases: TGCAGCGTAGTAAGACTAGCGGGGGACCCTTACATGGATACGCAGTATTTT. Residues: CSVVRLAGDPYMDTQYF.

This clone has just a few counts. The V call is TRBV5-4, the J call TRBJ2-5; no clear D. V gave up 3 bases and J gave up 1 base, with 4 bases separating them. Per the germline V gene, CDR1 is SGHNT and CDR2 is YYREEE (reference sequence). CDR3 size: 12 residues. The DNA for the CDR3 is TGTGCCAGCAGCTCGGGCCAAGAGACCCAGTACTTC. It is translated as CASSSGQETQYF.

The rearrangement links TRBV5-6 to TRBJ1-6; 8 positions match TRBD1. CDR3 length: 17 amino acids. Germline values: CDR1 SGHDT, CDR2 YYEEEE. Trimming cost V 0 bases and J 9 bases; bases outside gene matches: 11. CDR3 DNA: TGTGCCAGCAGCTTGGTGAGGCCAGGGGGCTTCTTTTCACCCCTCCACTTT. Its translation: CASSLVRPGGFFSPLHF.

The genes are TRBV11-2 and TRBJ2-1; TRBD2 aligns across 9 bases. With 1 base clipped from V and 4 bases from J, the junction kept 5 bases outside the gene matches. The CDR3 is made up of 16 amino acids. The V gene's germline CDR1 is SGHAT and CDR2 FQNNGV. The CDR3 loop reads CASSLVAGGLYNEQFF. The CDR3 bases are TGTGCCAGCAGCTTAGTGGCGGGGGGGCTTTACAATGAGCAGTTCTTC.

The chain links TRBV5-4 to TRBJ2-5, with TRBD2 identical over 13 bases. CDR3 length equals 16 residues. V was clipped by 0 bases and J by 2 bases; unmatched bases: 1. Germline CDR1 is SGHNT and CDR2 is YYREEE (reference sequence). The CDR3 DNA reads TGTGCCAGCAGCTTGGGACTAGCGGGGGGACAAGAGACCCAGTACTTC. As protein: CASSLGLAGGQETQYF.

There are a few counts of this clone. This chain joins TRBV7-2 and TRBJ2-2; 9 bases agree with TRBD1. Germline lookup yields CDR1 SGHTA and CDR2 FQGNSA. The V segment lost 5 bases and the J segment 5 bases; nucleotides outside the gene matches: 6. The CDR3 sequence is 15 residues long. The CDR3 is CASSGSGQGTGELFF. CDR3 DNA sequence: TGTGCCAGCAGCGGCTCGGGACAGGGAACCGGGGAGCTGTTTTTT.

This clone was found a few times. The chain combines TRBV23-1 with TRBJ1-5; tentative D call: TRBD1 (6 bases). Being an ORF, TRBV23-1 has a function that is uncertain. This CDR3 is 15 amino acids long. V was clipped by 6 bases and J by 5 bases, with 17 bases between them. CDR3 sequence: CASRGGEGLYQPQHF. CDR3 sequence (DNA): TGCGCCAGCAGAGGGGGTGAGGGACTATATCAGCCCCAGCATTTT.

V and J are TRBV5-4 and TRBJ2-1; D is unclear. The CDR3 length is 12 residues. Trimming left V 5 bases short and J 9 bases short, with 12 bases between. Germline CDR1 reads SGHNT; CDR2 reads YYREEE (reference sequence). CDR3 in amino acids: CASSLPRSEQFF. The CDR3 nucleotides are TGTGCCAGCAGTCTTCCTAGGAGTGAGCAGTTCTTC.

CDR3 coding DNA: TGCGCCAGCAGCTGGGGGACAGGAGATGGCTACACCTTC. This gives the protein CASSWGTGDGYTF. The gene calls are TRBV5-1 and TRBJ1-2; 8 bases fit TRBD1. The CDR3 has 13 amino acids. Germline lookup yields CDR1 SGHRS and CDR2 YFSETQ. Trimming removed 3 bases from V and 6 bases from J; junction bases left unmatched: 4.

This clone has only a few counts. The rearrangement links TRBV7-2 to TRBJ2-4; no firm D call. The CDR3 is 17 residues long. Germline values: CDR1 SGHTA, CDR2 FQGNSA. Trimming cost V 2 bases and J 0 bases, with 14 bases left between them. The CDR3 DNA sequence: TGTGCCAGCAGCTTACTGTCAGCGCTACTAGCCAAAAACATTCAGTACTTC. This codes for CASSLLSALLAKNIQYF.

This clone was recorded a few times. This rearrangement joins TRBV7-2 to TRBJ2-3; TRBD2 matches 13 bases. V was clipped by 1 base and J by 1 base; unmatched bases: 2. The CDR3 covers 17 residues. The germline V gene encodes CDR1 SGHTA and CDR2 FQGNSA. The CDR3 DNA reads TGTGCCAGCAGCTTAGTTGGGACTAGCGGGGGCACAGATACGCAGTATTTT. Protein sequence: CASSLVGTSGGTDTQYF.

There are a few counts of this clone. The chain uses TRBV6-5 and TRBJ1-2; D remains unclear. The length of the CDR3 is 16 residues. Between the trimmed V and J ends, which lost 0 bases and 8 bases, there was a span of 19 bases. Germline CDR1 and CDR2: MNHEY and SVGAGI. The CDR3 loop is CASSYSNSHRPGGYTF. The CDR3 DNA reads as TGTGCCAGCAGTTACTCGAATTCCCATCGGCCGGGGGGCTACACCTTC.

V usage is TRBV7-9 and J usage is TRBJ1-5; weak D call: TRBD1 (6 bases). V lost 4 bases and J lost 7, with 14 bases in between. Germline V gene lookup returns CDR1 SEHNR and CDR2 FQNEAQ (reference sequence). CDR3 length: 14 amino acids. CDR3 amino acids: CASSSQGQRQPQHF. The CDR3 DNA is TGTGCCAGCAGCTCTCAGGGGCAAAGGCAGCCCCAGCATTTT.

As DNA, the CDR3 is TGCGCCAGCAGCCCGGGGACAGGGGAACAGCCCCAGCATTTT. This codes for CASSPGTGEQPQHF. The chain employs TRBV5-1 and TRBJ1-5; 10 positions agree with TRBD1. The ends lost 4 bases at V and 7 bases at J; junction bases unmatched: 5. In germline, CDR1 is SGHRS, CDR2 YFSETQ. The length of the CDR3 is 14 residues.

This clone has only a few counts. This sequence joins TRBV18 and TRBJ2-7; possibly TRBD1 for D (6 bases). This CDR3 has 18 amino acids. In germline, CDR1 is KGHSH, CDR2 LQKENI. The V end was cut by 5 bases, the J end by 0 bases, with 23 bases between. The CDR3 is CASSRPGVMKWSSYEQYF. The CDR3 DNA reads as TGTGCCAGCTCAAGGCCAGGGGTAATGAAGTGGAGCTCCTACGAGCAGTACTTC.

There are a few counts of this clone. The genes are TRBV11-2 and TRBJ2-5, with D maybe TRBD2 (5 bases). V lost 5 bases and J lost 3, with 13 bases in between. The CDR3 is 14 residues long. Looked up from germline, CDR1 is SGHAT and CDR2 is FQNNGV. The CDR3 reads CASSLRMGEETQYF. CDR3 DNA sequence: TGTGCCAGCAGCCTCCGAATGGGAGAAGAGACCCAGTACTTC.

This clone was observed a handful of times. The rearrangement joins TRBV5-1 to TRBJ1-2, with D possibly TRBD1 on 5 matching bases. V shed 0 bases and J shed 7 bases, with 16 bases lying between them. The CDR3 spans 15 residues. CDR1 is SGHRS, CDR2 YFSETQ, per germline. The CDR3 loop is CASSLGPAGTGGYTF. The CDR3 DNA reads TGCGCCAGCAGCTTGGGCCCGGCAGGGACTGGTGGCTACACCTTC.